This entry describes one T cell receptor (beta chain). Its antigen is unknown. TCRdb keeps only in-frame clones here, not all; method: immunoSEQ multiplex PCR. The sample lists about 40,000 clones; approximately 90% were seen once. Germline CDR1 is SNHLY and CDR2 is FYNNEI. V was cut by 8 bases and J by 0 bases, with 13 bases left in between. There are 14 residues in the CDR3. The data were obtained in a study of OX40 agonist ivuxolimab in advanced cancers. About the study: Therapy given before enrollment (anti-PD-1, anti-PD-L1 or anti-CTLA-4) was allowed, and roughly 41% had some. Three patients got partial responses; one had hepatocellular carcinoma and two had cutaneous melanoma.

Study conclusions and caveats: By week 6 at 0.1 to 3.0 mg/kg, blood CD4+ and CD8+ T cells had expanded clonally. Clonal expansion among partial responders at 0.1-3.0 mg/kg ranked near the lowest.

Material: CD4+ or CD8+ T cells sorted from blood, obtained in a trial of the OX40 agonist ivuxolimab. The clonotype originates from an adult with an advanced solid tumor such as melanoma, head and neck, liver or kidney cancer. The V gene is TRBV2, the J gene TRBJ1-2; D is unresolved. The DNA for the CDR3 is TGTGCCAGCTTCTCGGGTAATACTAACTATGGCTACACCTTC. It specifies CASFSGNTNYGYTF.